This T cell receptor beta chain originates from a study of tumor and adjacent non-tumor tissue in lung cancer. Overall study context: The patients, 10 men and about 5 women, were roughly 30 to 80 with stage I to III disease. On average, productive TCRbeta reads reached a few million per sample.

RNA was extracted from bulk tissue without any cell sorting. The normal lung tissue was taken more than 3 cm from the tumor edge. Findings of the study overall: Normal lung showed higher cumulative top 100 clone frequency than tumor. Higher tumor TCR diversity was associated with shorter survival.

The library came from three nested PCR rounds adapted from ARM-PCR protocols. A single record per CDR3 protein comes from TCRdb applying MiXCR to the multiplex PCR reads. The table lists about 100,000 distinct CDR3 sequences, more than 55% of them singletons. Germline CDR1 SGHDT, CDR2 YYEEEE. This CDR3 is built from 15 residues. Of note for this clonotype: Its target is unknown. Since a much larger clone is just one base distant, this may be a read error.

V is TRBV5-6 and J is TRBJ2-3; TRBD1 is a possible D gene (6 bases). The sequence was obtained from a young man with non-small cell lung cancer. Sequenced sample: distant non-tumor lung tissue. This CDR3 is CAGSETGYSTDTQYF. The CDR3 region has the DNA TGTGCCGGCAGCGAAACAGGGTATAGCACAGATACGCAGTATTTT. Using reference TRBV5-6 and TRBJ2-3 for the parts outside the CDR3, the full variable domain is DAGVTQSPTHLIKTRGQQVTLRCSPKSGHDTVSWYQQALGQGPQFIFQYYEEEERQRGNFPDRFSGHQFPNYSSELNVNALLLGDSALYLCAGSETGYSTDTQYFGPGTRLTVL.